These T cell receptor beta chains were read from a single sample in a study of CD4 T cells in relation to SARS-CoV-2 and coronaviruses. Method: immunoSEQ multiplex PCR; TCRdb's copy keeps in-frame clones and lacks some. The sample has 60,000 to 75,000 clones, 85% to 95% seen once. The sample comprised naive CD4+ T cells from PBMCs. The receptors shown here come from a human donor in good health. The CDR3 runs from the conserved cysteine through the conserved F or W. Fields, in order: V gene, D gene, J gene, clone size, CDR3 protein, CDR3 DNA. A D gene is named only where the DNA matches it firmly. A row's size may be missing; if present it is once, few, many or a size class.

TRBV11-1	TRBD1	TRBJ2-1	.	CASRTGGAGQFF	TGTGCCAGCCGAACAGGGGGCGCAGGGCAGTTCTTC
TRBV28	.	TRBJ1-3	.	CASSLLNKAGNTIYF	TGTGCCAGCAGTCTCCTAAACAAGGCCGGAAACACCATATATTTT
TRBV5-4	.	TRBJ2-5	.	CASSLTGIQETQYF	TGTGCCAGCAGCTTGACGGGTATCCAAGAGACCCAGTACTTC
TRBV5-1	.	TRBJ2-1	.	CASSLANEQFF	TGCGCCAGCAGCTTGGCCAATGAGCAGTTCTTC
TRBV5-1	.	TRBJ1-1	.	CASSLDRVSTEAFF	TGCGCCAGCAGCTTGGACAGGGTGAGCACTGAAGCTTTCTTT
TRBV18	.	TRBJ2-2	.	CASFPPTGVGELFF	TGTGCCAGCTTCCCCCCGACGGGGGTGGGTGAGCTGTTTTTT
TRBV6-5	.	TRBJ1-3	.	CASRRTEAGNTIYF	TGTGCCAGCAGGAGGACAGAGGCTGGAAACACCATATATTTT
TRBV7-9	TRBD2	TRBJ2-3	.	CASSVSGRATDTQYF	TGTGCCAGCAGCGTCAGCGGGAGGGCCACAGATACGCAGTATTTT
TRBV12-5	TRBD2	TRBJ2-7	.	CASGFSHGAGTPYEQYF	TGTGCTAGTGGTTTCTCCCATGGAGCGGGGACTCCCTACGAGCAGTACTTC
TRBV5-6	.	TRBJ2-7	.	CASSRDPYYEQYF	TGTGCCAGCAGCCGGGACCCCTACTACGAGCAGTACTTC
TRBV9	.	TRBJ2-3	.	CASSSSLASTDTQYF	TGTGCCAGCAGCTCATCGCTAGCGAGCACAGATACGCAGTATTTT
TRBV11-2	.	TRBJ2-1	.	CASSLPAGSSYNEQFF	TGTGCCAGCAGCTTACCGGCCGGGAGTAGTTACAATGAGCAGTTCTTC
TRBV30	TRBD1	TRBJ1-6	.	CACLRGLGSPLHF	TGTGCCTGCCTAAGGGGGCTCGGTTCACCCCTCCACTTT
TRBV7-9	.	TRBJ2-2	.	CASSLDGHNTGELFF	TGTGCCAGCAGCTTAGATGGACACAACACCGGGGAGCTGTTTTTT
TRBV5-1	.	TRBJ2-5	.	CASSLVVGQETQYF	TGCGCCAGCAGCTTGGTGGTGGGTCAAGAGACCCAGTACTTC
TRBV5-6	.	TRBJ2-7	.	CASSTTNGIYEQYF	TGTGCCAGCAGCACGACCAACGGCATCTACGAGCAGTACTTC
TRBV27	.	TRBJ1-2	.	CASGERAGVNYGYTF	TGTGCCAGCGGTGAAAGGGCAGGAGTCAACTATGGCTACACCTTC
TRBV5-1	TRBD1	TRBJ2-5	.	CASRTQGQETQYF	TGCGCCAGCAGAACACAGGGGCAAGAGACCCAGTACTTC
TRBV2	.	TRBJ2-7	.	CASSGQIPSYEQYF	TGTGCCAGCAGTGGGCAGATACCCTCCTACGAGCAGTACTTC
TRBV11-3	.	TRBJ2-1	.	CASSLGQGLSYNEQFF	TGTGCCAGCAGCTTAGGACAGGGACTCTCCTACAATGAGCAGTTCTTC
TRBV4-2	TRBD1	TRBJ2-1	.	CASSQDNGQGSYNEQFF	TGTGCCAGCAGCCAAGATAACGGACAGGGGTCCTACAATGAGCAGTTCTTC
TRBV10-3	.	TRBJ2-1	few	CAISEFGYNNEQFF	TGTGCCATCAGTGAGTTTGGCTACAACAATGAGCAGTTCTTC
TRBV25-1	.	TRBJ1-2	.	CASSEYTPRGAFDGYTF	TGTGCCAGCAGTGAATATACCCCGAGGGGGGCTTTCGATGGCTACACCTTC
TRBV18	.	TRBJ2-7	.	CASSPREEQYF	TGTGCCAGCTCACCACGGGAGGAGCAGTACTTC
TRBV10-1	.	TRBJ2-7	.	CASSESVAGTYEQYF	TGCGCCAGCAGTGAGTCAGTAGCAGGGACCTACGAGCAGTACTTC
TRBV28	.	TRBJ2-7	.	CASSFLRESYEQYF	TGTGCCAGCAGTTTCTTACGGGAATCCTACGAGCAGTACTTC
TRBV19	.	TRBJ1-6	.	CASKQGNSPLHF	TGTGCCAGCAAACAGGGAAATTCACCCCTCCACTTT
TRBV6-5	TRBD1	TRBJ1-5	once	CASSRGWGEQPQHF	TGTGCCAGCAGCAGGGGGTGGGGGGAGCAGCCCCAGCATTTT
TRBV30	.	TRBJ2-2	.	CAWSVGSGVTGELFF	TGTGCCTGGAGTGTAGGATCAGGGGTGACCGGGGAGCTGTTTTTT
TRBV9	.	TRBJ1-5	.	CASSVAPDQPQHF	TGTGCCAGCAGCGTAGCTCCGGATCAGCCCCAGCATTTT
TRBV6-5	TRBD1	TRBJ1-2	once	CASSTGGDYGYTF	TGTGCCAGCAGCACAGGGGGCGACTATGGCTACACCTTC
TRBV3-1/TRBV3-2	.	TRBJ2-3	.	CASSQDAAQGTDTQYF	TGTGCCAGCAGCCAAGATGCAGCGCAGGGCACAGATACGCAGTATTTT
TRBV5-1	.	TRBJ2-5	.	CASSLVPGEWETQYF	TGCGCCAGCAGCTTGGTTCCAGGGGAGTGGGAGACCCAGTACTTC
TRBV28	.	TRBJ2-7	.	CASVGQEGARDEQYF	TGTGCCAGCGTGGGGCAGGAAGGGGCTAGAGACGAGCAGTACTTC
TRBV11-2	TRBD1	TRBJ1-5	.	CASSLGQGFNSNQPQHF	TGTGCCAGCAGCTTAGGACAGGGATTTAATAGCAATCAGCCCCAGCATTTT
TRBV7-2	TRBD1	TRBJ1-6	.	CASSEKTGAPYLPNSPLHF	TGTGCCAGCAGCGAGAAGACAGGGGCCCCATACCTTCCTAATTCACCCCTCCACTTT
TRBV5-1	TRBD1	TRBJ2-1	once	CASSVGQGAVYEQFF	TGCGCCAGCAGCGTGGGACAGGGGGCTGTATATGAGCAGTTCTTC
TRBV3-1/TRBV3-2	.	TRBJ2-1	.	CASSQGRFPRVRYNEQFF	TGTGCCAGCAGCCAAGGGCGGTTCCCCAGGGTTAGATACAATGAGCAGTTCTTC
TRBV5-1	.	TRBJ2-6	once	CASREAPGTGANVLTF	TGCGCCAGCAGGGAGGCCCCGGGGACTGGGGCCAACGTCCTGACTTTC
TRBV15	.	TRBJ2-2	.	CATSRPQGRDGELFF	TGTGCCACCAGCAGACCACAAGGGCGCGACGGGGAGCTGTTTTTT
TRBV28	.	TRBJ1-4	.	CASSLFSPTNEKLFF	TGTGCCAGCAGTTTATTCTCACCAACTAATGAAAAACTGTTTTTT
TRBV10-3	TRBD1	TRBJ1-1	.	CAISEAGRGSTEAFF	TGTGCCATCAGTGAGGCTGGCAGGGGGTCTACTGAAGCTTTCTTT
TRBV5-4	TRBD2	TRBJ2-2	.	CASSFSGRVGELFF	TGTGCCAGCAGCTTCAGCGGGAGGGTCGGGGAGCTGTTTTTT
TRBV11-3	.	TRBJ2-5	.	CASSLDGGSPETQYF	TGTGCCAGCAGCTTAGACGGCGGCAGTCCCGAGACCCAGTACTTC
TRBV6-2/TRBV6-3	.	TRBJ2-7	.	CASSYSPSSFYEQYF	TGTGCCAGCAGTTACTCGCCTAGCTCATTCTACGAGCAGTACTTC
TRBV3-1/TRBV3-2	TRBD1	TRBJ1-2	.	CASSLQGQGHGYTF	TGTGCCAGCAGCCTCCAGGGACAGGGGCATGGCTACACCTTC
TRBV4-1	TRBD1	TRBJ1-1	.	CASSQWDRDEAFF	TGCGCCAGCAGCCAATGGGACAGGGATGAAGCTTTCTTT
TRBV18	.	TRBJ2-7	.	CASSPPSVYEQYF	TGTGCCAGCTCACCACCGTCCGTTTACGAGCAGTACTTC